Reported below is one TCR beta chain. Its binding antigen is unknown. This sequence may be a read error, since a much larger clone differs from it by one base. This sample is drawn from a study of tumor and adjacent non-tumor tissue in lung cancer (dated by TCRdb to between 2017 and 2018). In terms of the full investigation: Patients with adenocarcinoma (about 12), squamous cell carcinoma (2) and small cell lung cancer (1) were included in the cohort. More than 25 paired specimens, one tumor and one normal lung sample per patient, were profiled by TCRbeta CDR3 sequencing. The study compared bulk TCRbeta repertoires between lung tumor tissue and matched distant non-tumor lung tissue from about 14 lung cancer patients. A total of some 130,000,000 productive TCRbeta reads were generated by sequencing, corresponding to an average of approximately 4 million reads per sample. The approximately 15 patients were aged roughly 31 to 85 years, included approximately ten men and 5 women, and had TNM stage I to III disease.

RNA was isolated from bulk, unsorted tissue, and RNA quality was assessed with a NanoDrop ND-1000 and an Agilent 2100. The normal lung samples consisted of distant non-tumor tissue collected more than 3 cm from the tumor edge. The donors were newly diagnosed lung cancer patients admitted for thoracic surgery in China from August to November 2014 who had not received prior chemotherapy. The study excluded patients who had received radiotherapy or chemotherapy before or who had another cancer at the same time. Surgical tissue pieces of roughly 1-2.3 cm3 were preserved in RNAlater solution and stored at -80 °C until use. The paper's findings and limits, for the study overall: The methods do not name the sequencing platform or mention unique molecular identifiers. A significantly larger cumulative share of the repertoire was made up by the top 100 clones in normal lung than in tumor tissue. TCR diversity was significantly higher in younger patients, and greater tumor TCR diversity was associated with shorter overall survival and shorter disease-free survival. The cohort had only around 14 patients, and the authors noted that larger samples and more detailed clinical data are needed. Because peripheral blood was not sequenced, blood TCRbeta repertoires in the lung cancer patients of the study were not examined. TCR diversity (inverse Simpson) was significantly higher in tumor than in normal lung tissue (approximately 400 vs 170, P = 0.0075, Mann-Whitney U test).

To prepare the library, multiplex PCR was applied. Instrument on record: Illumina HiSeq 2500. TCRbeta libraries were constructed through three rounds of nested PCR with primers (Table S4) according to protocols adapted from ARM-PCR. Before sequencing, PCR products in the 200-500 bp range were cut out of the gel and cleaned up using the QIAquick gel extraction kit. The original methods were these. Reads were cleaned using Trimmomatic, were merged into complete CDR3 sequences using FLASH, and were assigned to V(D)J germline segments using MiTCR. VDJtools was used to compute clonal diversity as the inverse Simpson's index. In-frame sequences lacking a premature stop codon were counted as productive reads. TCRdb reprocessing: public reads trimmed at Q25 with fastp, clones called with MiXCR, in-frame beta chains kept. CDR3 protein duplicates are merged, each entry listing the most common genes and DNA. TCRdb's processing, not the study's, gives the V and J calls here. This sample comprises more than 75,000 distinct CDR3 sequences, 80% of them detected only once. More than 25% of the sample is taken by the ten largest.

Via the germline V gene, CDR1 is MDHEN and CDR2 SYDVKM. The junction carries 14 bases between V and J, which are trimmed by 3 bases and 3 bases respectively. Including cysteine and phenylalanine, the CDR3 has 16 amino acids. The CDR3 DNA has 48 bases and is translated from base 1. The sample was distant non-tumor lung tissue. This receptor was obtained from a man between 60 and 75 years old with small cell lung cancer. The V and J genes are TRBV28 and TRBJ2-2; the D gene cannot be resolved beyond TRBD1 or TRBD2, each matching 5 bases. Here is the DNA: TGTGCCAGCAGTTTGAGGGGAGTCCCGGACACCGGGGAGCTGTTTTTT. It translates as CASSLRGVPDTGELFF.